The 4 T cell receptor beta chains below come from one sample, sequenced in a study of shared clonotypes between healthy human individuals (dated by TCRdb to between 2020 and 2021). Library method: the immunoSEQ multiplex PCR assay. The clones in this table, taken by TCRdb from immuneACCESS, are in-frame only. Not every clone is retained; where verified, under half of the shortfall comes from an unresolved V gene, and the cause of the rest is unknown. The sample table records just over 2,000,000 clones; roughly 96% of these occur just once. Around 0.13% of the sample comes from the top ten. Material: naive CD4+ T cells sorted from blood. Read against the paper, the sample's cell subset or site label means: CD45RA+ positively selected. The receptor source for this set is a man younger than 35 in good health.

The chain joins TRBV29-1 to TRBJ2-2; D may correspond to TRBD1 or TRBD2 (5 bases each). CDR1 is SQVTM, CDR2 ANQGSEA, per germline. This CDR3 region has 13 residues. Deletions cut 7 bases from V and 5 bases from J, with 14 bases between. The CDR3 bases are TGCAGCGGCACCGGGACGACAACCGGGGAGCTGTTTTTT. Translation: CSGTGTTTGELFF.

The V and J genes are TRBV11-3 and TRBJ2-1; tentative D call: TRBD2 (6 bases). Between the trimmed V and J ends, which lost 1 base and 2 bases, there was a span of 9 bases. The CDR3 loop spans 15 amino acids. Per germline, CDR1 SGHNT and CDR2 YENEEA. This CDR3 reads CASSLARGTYNEQFF. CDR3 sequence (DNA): TGTGCCAGCAGCTTAGCACGGGGGACCTACAATGAGCAGTTCTTC.

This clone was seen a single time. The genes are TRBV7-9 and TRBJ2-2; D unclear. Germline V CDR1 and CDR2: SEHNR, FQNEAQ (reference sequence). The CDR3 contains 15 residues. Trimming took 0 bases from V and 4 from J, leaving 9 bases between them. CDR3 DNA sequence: TGTGCCAGCAGCTTAGCTCGTGAGACCACCGGGGAGCTGTTTTTT. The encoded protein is CASSLARETTGELFF.

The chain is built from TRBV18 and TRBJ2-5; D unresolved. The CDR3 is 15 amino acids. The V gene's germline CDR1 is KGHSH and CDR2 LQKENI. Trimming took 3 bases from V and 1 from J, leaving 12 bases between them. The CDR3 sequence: CASSPGGLSQETQYF. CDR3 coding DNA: TGTGCCAGCTCACCCGGCGGTCTTAGCCAAGAGACCCAGTACTTC.